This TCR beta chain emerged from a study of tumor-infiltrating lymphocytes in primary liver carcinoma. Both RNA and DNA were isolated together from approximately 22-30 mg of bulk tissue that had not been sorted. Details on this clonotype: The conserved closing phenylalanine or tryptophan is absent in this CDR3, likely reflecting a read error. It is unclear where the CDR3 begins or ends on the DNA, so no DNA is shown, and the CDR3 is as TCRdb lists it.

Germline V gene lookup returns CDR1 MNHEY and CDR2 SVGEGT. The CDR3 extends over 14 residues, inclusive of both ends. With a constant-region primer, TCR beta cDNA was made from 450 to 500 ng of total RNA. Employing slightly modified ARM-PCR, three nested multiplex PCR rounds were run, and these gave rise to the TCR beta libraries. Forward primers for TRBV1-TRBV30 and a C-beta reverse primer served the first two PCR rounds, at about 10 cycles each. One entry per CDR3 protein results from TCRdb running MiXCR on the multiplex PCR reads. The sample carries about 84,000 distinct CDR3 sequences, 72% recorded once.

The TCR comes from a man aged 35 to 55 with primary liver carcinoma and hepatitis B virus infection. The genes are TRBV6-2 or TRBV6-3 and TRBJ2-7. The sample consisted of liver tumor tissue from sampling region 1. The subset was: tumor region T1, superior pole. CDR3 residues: CASSYEAGPYEQHL.